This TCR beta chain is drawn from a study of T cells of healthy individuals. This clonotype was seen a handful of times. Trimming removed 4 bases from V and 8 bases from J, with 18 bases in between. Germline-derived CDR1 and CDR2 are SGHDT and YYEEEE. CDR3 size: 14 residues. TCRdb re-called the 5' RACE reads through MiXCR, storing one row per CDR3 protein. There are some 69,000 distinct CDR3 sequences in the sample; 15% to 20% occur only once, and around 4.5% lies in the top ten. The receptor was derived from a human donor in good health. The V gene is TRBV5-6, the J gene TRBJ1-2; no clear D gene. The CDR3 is CASSAGGHNRGYTF. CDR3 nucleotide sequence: TGTGCCAGCAGCGCCGGAGGGCATAATCGGGGCTACACCTTC.